The present T cell receptor (beta chain) was sequenced within a study of regulatory T cells in long-lasting Graves disease. Described time point: newly diagnosed GD, antithyroid drugs for less than 3 months. The TCR library was prepared using RNA isolated from PBMCs. Library construction for TCR beta used iRepertoire HTBI primers and Arm-PCR of CDR3 regions. A single record per CDR3 protein comes from TCRdb applying MiXCR to the multiplex PCR reads. The sample records under 800,000 distinct CDR3 sequences, around 17% being singletons. This clonotype was recorded a few times. Antigen: not known. Findings and caveats of the study: Accuracy could have been hurt by small sample size. Fewer public clonotypes were shared by new patients (around 990) than by persistent patients (fewer than 3,000).

The CDR3 totals 12 residues. Germline V lookup: CDR1 ENHRY, CDR2 SYGVKD. With 6 bases removed from V and 5 bases from J, the gap between germline ends came to 10 bases. A further study also used this sample, focusing on T cells in Graves' hyperthyroidism and ophthalmopathy. In that study: Stable hyperthyroidism: no ophthalmopathy progression over 18 months of follow-up. The TCR CDR3 was amplified in a first-round RT-PCR using the HTBI primer set.

Specimen: peripheral blood mononuclear cells (PBMCs), collected at new diagnosis, from a patient treated with antithyroid drugs. The J gene is TRBJ1-2, the V gene TRBV10-3, with TRBD1 as a possible D gene (6 bases). This clonotype was sampled from a woman aged 25 to 45 with Graves disease. CDR3 residues: CAIRQGGYGYTF. Here the CDR3 DNA reads TGTGCCATCAGACAGGGCGGTTATGGCTACACCTTC.